The sequence of this TCR beta chain was determined in a study of monozygotic twins with inflammatory bowel disease. Overall study findings and caveats: The inverse Simpson measure of TCRbeta diversity was lower in IBD patients than in healthy co-twins.

Details on this clonotype: Its antigen is not known.

Germline V gene sequence: CDR1 SGDLS, CDR2 YYNGEE. This CDR3 contains 15 residues. For every TCR library, roughly 3.5 ug of total RNA was used. TCRdb reanalyzed the 5' RACE reads and collapses them to one entry per CDR3 protein, without DNA. The sample holds under 200,000 distinct CDR3 sequences. The authors drew roughly 2.5 ml of blood from each donor. T cells were not sorted, and total RNA was isolated straight from whole blood. This sequence joins TRBV9 and TRBJ2-1; TCRdb outputs TRBD2, but without DNA this stays unchecked. The receptor comes from a human donor with ulcerative colitis or Crohn's disease, or a healthy co-twin of an affected twin (not recorded which). Material: blood. The CDR3: CASSVGEGLVTEQFF.